This is a list of T cell receptor beta chains from one sample in a study of shared clonotypes between healthy human individuals. TCRdb's table, derived via immunoSEQ multiplex PCR, lists solely in-frame clones and lacks some. Of about 2,200,000 clones listed, 85% to 95% are singletons. The sequenced material came from naive CD8+ T cells from PBMCs. These receptors were taken from a man aged 18 to 29 in good health. Some clones in this sample may be carry-over from other donors' samples. The CDR3 runs from the conserved cysteine through the conserved F or W. The D gene is left open where the match is weak. Some rows mark clone size as missing; the rest say once, few, many or name a class of expanded clone.

-	TRBV27	-	TRBJ1-5	CASSLLQGNQPQHF	TGTGCCAGCAGTTTGTTGCAAGGGAATCAGCCCCAGCATTTT
once	TRBV7-9	TRBD1	TRBJ2-3	CASSLGQGADTQYF	TGTGCCAGCAGCCTCGGACAGGGTGCAGATACGCAGTATTTT
-	TRBV28	-	TRBJ1-1	CASDNPQIPQMNTEAFF	TGTGCCAGCGACAACCCCCAAATCCCCCAGATGAACACTGAAGCTTTCTTT
-	TRBV11-1	-	TRBJ2-5	CASSSSGDPREETQYF	TGTGCCAGCAGCTCCTCCGGAGACCCTAGGGAAGAGACCCAGTACTTC
-	TRBV6-1	-	TRBJ1-1	CASSDRMNTEAFF	TGTGCCAGCAGTGACAGGATGAACACTGAAGCTTTCTTT
once	TRBV28	-	TRBJ2-1	CASSRVGISYNEQFF	TGTGCCAGCAGCCGCGTAGGGATCTCCTACAATGAGCAGTTCTTC
-	TRBV5-4	TRBD1	TRBJ2-5	CASSWDRVVETQYF	TGTGCCAGCAGCTGGGACAGGGTAGTTGAGACCCAGTACTTC
-	TRBV27	-	TRBJ1-1	CASSFGVRAEAFF	TGTGCCAGCAGTTTTGGGGTAAGGGCTGAAGCTTTCTTT
-	TRBV4-1	TRBD2	TRBJ2-1	CASNPGGIPNYNEQFF	TGCGCCAGCAACCCGGGGGGTATCCCCAATTACAATGAGCAGTTCTTC
-	TRBV4-3	-	TRBJ1-1	CASSQRGSEAFF	TGCGCCAGCAGCCAGCGAGGTTCTGAAGCTTTCTTT
-	TRBV5-1	TRBD2	TRBJ2-3	CASSLELAERDTQYF	TGCGCCAGCAGCTTGGAACTAGCGGAGCGAGATACGCAGTATTTT
-	TRBV4-2	TRBD2	TRBJ2-1	CASSRGLVGSYNEQFF	TGTGCCAGCAGCCGAGGACTAGTTGGCTCCTACAATGAGCAGTTCTTC
once	TRBV9	-	TRBJ2-1	CASSVAVRPNEQFF	TGTGCCAGCAGCGTAGCGGTCAGACCCAATGAGCAGTTCTTC
-	TRBV4-3	-	TRBJ2-2	CASSHERDTGELFF	TGCGCCAGCAGCCATGAAAGGGACACCGGGGAGCTGTTTTTT
-	TRBV7-8	-	TRBJ1-1	CASSPGTTLEAFF	TGTGCCAGCAGCCCGGGGACTACTCTTGAAGCTTTCTTT
-	TRBV27	TRBD1	TRBJ1-4	CASSQDRGHMFF	TGTGCCAGCAGCCAAGACAGGGGGCATATGTTTTTT
-	TRBV19	-	TRBJ2-1	CASSPGDEQFF	TGTGCCAGTAGTCCGGGCGATGAGCAGTTCTTC
-	TRBV14	-	TRBJ2-1	CASTRGAVHNEQFF	TGTGCCAGCACCAGGGGGGCGGTACACAATGAGCAGTTCTTC
-	TRBV25-1	TRBD1	TRBJ2-1	CASTLAGGYNEQFF	TGTGCCAGCACCCTGGCAGGGGGATACAATGAGCAGTTCTTC
-	TRBV7-3	TRBD1	TRBJ1-5	CASSLTGGSNQPQHF	TGTGCCAGCAGCTTAACAGGGGGCAGCAATCAGCCCCAGCATTTT
-	TRBV19	TRBD1	TRBJ2-7	CASSSGTGDEQYF	TGTGCCAGTAGTAGCGGGACAGGGGACGAGCAGTACTTC
-	TRBV7-8	TRBD2	TRBJ2-1	CASSLLNSGNNEQFF	TGTGCCAGCAGCTTGTTAAATAGCGGGAACAATGAGCAGTTCTTC
-	TRBV27	TRBD2	TRBJ2-1	CASSPQLAGYANEQFF	TGTGCCAGCAGTCCCCAGTTAGCGGGATACGCCAATGAGCAGTTCTTC
-	TRBV15	TRBD1	TRBJ1-4	CATSRGQGFGREKLFF	TGTGCCACCAGCAGGGGACAGGGGTTCGGACGGGAAAAACTGTTTTTT
-	TRBV6-6	-	TRBJ1-1	CASSYRTERAFF	TGTGCCAGCAGTTACCGGACAGAGAGGGCTTTCTTT
-	TRBV30	-	TRBJ1-2	CVVGRSYTF	TGTGTAGTCGGGAGAAGCTACACCTTC
-	TRBV11-2	-	TRBJ2-7	CASSFGTIAYEQYF	TGTGCCAGCAGCTTTGGGACAATCGCCTACGAGCAGTACTTC
-	TRBV28	TRBD1	TRBJ2-3	CASSLGTGGDTQYF	TGTGCCAGCAGTTTAGGGACAGGGGGGGATACGCAGTATTTT
-	TRBV15	-	TRBJ2-7	CATSIIGVHEQYF	TGTGCCACCAGTATAATCGGGGTTCACGAGCAGTACTTC
-	TRBV27	TRBD1	TRBJ1-2	CASSLSRTGGVANYGYTF	TGTGCCAGCAGTTTATCGCGGACAGGGGGGGTAGCTAACTATGGCTACACCTTC
-	TRBV27	-	TRBJ2-2	CASSYDRTTTGELFF	TGTGCCAGCAGTTACGACAGAACTACTACCGGGGAGCTGTTTTTT
-	TRBV7-9	-	TRBJ1-2	CASSLGFAPYGYTF	TGTGCCAGCAGCTTGGGATTTGCTCCCTATGGCTACACCTTC
-	TRBV4-3	-	TRBJ2-7	CASSPFKGNRYEQYF	TGCGCCAGCAGCCCGTTTAAGGGGAATCGGTACGAGCAGTACTTC
-	TRBV7-2	-	TRBJ2-5	CASSLLGASSETQYF	TGTGCCAGCAGCTTATTAGGGGCGTCGTCAGAGACCCAGTACTTC
-	TRBV19	-	TRBJ2-7	CASSIRPGDFYEQYF	TGTGCCAGTAGTATTCGGCCAGGGGATTTCTACGAGCAGTACTTC
-	TRBV2	TRBD1	TRBJ1-2	CASSELGVSDRGYGYTF	TGTGCCAGCAGTGAACTCGGGGTCTCCGACAGGGGCTATGGCTACACCTTC
once	TRBV6-5	TRBD2	TRBJ2-1	CASSLGAGAHNEQFF	TGTGCCAGCAGTTTAGGAGCGGGAGCGCACAATGAGCAGTTCTTC
-	TRBV4-1	-	TRBJ1-2	CASSLTTGINPRGYTF	TGCGCCAGCAGCCTCACCACAGGGATTAACCCACGGGGCTACACCTTC
-	TRBV5-1	TRBD2	TRBJ2-7	CASTVASGRYEQYF	TGCGCCAGCACCGTCGCTAGCGGGAGATACGAGCAGTACTTC
-	TRBV27	-	TRBJ2-1	CASSPEAYRSSYNEQFF	TGTGCCAGCAGTCCAGAAGCATACAGGAGCTCCTACAATGAGCAGTTCTTC
-	TRBV28	-	TRBJ1-1	CASSFQGNTEAFF	TGTGCCAGCAGTTTTCAGGGGAACACTGAAGCTTTCTTT
-	TRBV25-1	TRBD1	TRBJ1-2	CASRGEVRGKYGYTF	TGTGCCAGCAGGGGGGAGGTCAGGGGGAAGTATGGCTACACCTTC
-	TRBV9	-	TRBJ2-2	CASSSLLGGANTGELFF	TGTGCCAGCAGCAGTCTTTTGGGGGGAGCGAACACCGGGGAGCTGTTTTTT
-	TRBV2	-	TRBJ2-7	CASSEALGIYEQYF	TGTGCCAGCAGTGAAGCGCTGGGGATCTACGAGCAGTACTTC
-	TRBV27	-	TRBJ2-7	CASSPRDGSYEQYF	TGTGCCAGCAGCCCCCGGGACGGGTCCTACGAGCAGTACTTC
-	TRBV9	-	TRBJ2-1	CASSVESGTKYNEQFF	TGTGCCAGCAGCGTAGAATCCGGGACCAAATACAATGAGCAGTTCTTC
-	TRBV30	-	TRBJ2-7	CAWSAGGSGYEQYF	TGTGCCTGGAGTGCCGGGGGCTCAGGATACGAGCAGTACTTC
-	TRBV2	TRBD2	TRBJ2-1	CASSDVMGSGRAVSYNEQFF	TGTGCCAGCAGTGATGTCATGGGTAGCGGGAGGGCCGTCTCCTACAATGAGCAGTTCTTC
-	TRBV13	TRBD2	TRBJ2-7	CASSAGGKPYEQYF	TGTGCCAGCAGCGCGGGGGGGAAGCCCTACGAGCAGTACTTC
-	TRBV6-5	-	TRBJ1-1	CASSSTGMDTEAFF	TGTGCCAGCAGTTCTACAGGAATGGACACTGAAGCTTTCTTT
few	TRBV11-2	-	TRBJ1-2	CASSLGGGYGYTF	TGTGCCAGCAGCTTAGGCGGGGGCTATGGCTACACCTTC
-	TRBV5-4	-	TRBJ2-7	CASSFRGSYEQYF	TGTGCCAGCAGCTTCCGCGGCTCCTACGAGCAGTACTTC
-	TRBV7-9	-	TRBJ2-7	CASSLLTYEQYF	TGTGCCAGCAGCTTGTTAACTTACGAGCAGTACTTC
-	TRBV7-6	-	TRBJ1-5	CASSPERGIQPQHF	TGTGCCAGCAGTCCGGAGAGGGGAATTCAGCCCCAGCATTTT
once	TRBV27	-	TRBJ1-2	CASREGSHAGYTF	TGTGCCAGCAGAGAGGGATCTCATGCTGGCTACACCTTC